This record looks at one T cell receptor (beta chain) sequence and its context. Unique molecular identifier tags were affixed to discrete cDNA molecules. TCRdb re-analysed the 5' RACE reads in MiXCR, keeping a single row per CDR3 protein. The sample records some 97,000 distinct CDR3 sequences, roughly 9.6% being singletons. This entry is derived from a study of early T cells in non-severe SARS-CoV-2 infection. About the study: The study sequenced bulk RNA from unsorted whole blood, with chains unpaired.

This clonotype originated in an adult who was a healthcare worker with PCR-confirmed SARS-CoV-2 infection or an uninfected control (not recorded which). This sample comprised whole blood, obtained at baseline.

The CDR3 reads CASSQGGRTDYGYTF. The CDR3 DNA is TGCGCCAGCAGCCAAGGGGGCCGGACAGACTATGGCTACACCTTC. This chain connects TRBV4-3 to TRBJ1-2; D is perhaps TRBD1 (6 bases). V lost 1 base and J lost 3, with 12 bases in between. The CDR3 has 15 amino acids. Germline V gene sequence: CDR1 LGHNA, CDR2 YSLEER.